This T cell receptor (beta chain) was sequenced during a study of T cell repertoires and leukemia-associated antigens. Study-wide points: V, J, VDJ and CDR3 counts did not differ significantly among groups.

From the 5' RACE reads, TCRdb called clonotypes with MiXCR, one entry per CDR3 protein. This table holds about 11,000 distinct CDR3 sequences, 42% found once. The CDR3 is 15 amino acids. Germline V lookup: CDR1 LGHNA, CDR2 YNFKEQ. Trimming took 5 bases from V and 3 from J, leaving 14 bases between them. Of note for this clonotype: Its specificity is unknown.

The CD3+ T cells first had an overnight rest without serum. The sample consisted of CD3+ T cells sorted from blood and cultured. The TCR was taken from a female donor in good health. J is TRBJ2-1 and V is TRBV4-2; a possible D gene is TRBD1 (6 bases). CDR3 nucleotide sequence: TGTGCCAGCAGCTCCCTCCTGGACAGCTACAATGAGCAGTTCTTC. Amino acid sequence: CASSSLLDSYNEQFF.